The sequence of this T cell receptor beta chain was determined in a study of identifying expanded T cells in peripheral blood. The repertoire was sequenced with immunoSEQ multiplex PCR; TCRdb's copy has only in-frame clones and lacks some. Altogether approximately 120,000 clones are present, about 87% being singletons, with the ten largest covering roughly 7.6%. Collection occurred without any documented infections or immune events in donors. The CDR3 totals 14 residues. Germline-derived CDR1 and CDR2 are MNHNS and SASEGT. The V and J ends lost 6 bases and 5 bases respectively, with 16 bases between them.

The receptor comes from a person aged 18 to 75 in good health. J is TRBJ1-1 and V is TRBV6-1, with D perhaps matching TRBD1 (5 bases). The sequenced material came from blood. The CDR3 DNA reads TGTGCCAGCAGCTCCAGGGTAGTGGTAACTGAAGCTTTCTTT. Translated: CASSSRVVVTEAFF.